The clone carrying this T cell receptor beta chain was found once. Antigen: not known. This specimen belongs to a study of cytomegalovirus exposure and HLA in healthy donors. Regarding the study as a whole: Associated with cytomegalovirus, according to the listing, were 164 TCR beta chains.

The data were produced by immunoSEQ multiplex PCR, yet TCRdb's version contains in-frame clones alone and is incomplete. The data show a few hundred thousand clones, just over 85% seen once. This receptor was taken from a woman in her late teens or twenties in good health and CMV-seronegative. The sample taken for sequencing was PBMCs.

The CDR3 bases are TGCGCCAGCAGCCAAGAATTCCCCACAGGGCTCTCTGGAAACACCATATATTTT. Translating it yields CASSQEFPTGLSGNTIYF. The rearrangement uses TRBV4-3 and TRBJ1-3, with a weak D call TRBD1 (6 bases). V was cut by 0 bases and J by 0 bases, with 15 bases left in between. This CDR3 comprises 18 residues. CDR1 and CDR2 from the germline V gene are LGHNA and YSLEER.